Listed below are T cell receptor beta chains from one sample, sequenced in a study of blood T cell repertoires in COVID-19. Method: immunoSEQ multiplex PCR; TCRdb's copy keeps in-frame clones and lacks some. Among 270,000 or so clones listed, about 91% were seen once. Material: PBMCs or T cells enriched from blood (not recorded which). Receptors originate from a woman aged 40 to 50 with acute COVID-19. Each CDR3 is given with its conserved first and last residue. The D gene is left open where the match is weak. Clone size is shown for a subset of rows, as once, few, many or a class of expanded clone.

cdr3_nt: TGTGCCAGCTCACCGGGGTGGGACAGTAGCACAGATACGCAGTATTTT; cdr3_aa: CASSPGWDSSTDTQYF; j_call: TRBJ2-3; clone_size: -; d_call: TRBD1; v_call: TRBV18
cdr3_nt: TGCGCCAGCAGCTTGTTTCGGGGAAACACTGAAGCTTTCTTT; cdr3_aa: CASSLFRGNTEAFF; j_call: TRBJ1-1; clone_size: once; d_call: -; v_call: TRBV5-1
cdr3_nt: TGTGCCAGCAGTTTAACGGAGGCTGATGGCTACACCTTC; cdr3_aa: CASSLTEADGYTF; j_call: TRBJ1-2; clone_size: -; d_call: -; v_call: TRBV6-2/TRBV6-3
cdr3_nt: TGTGCCAGCAGTGAAGGCAGGGGGGAGGAAAAACTGTTTTTT; cdr3_aa: CASSEGRGEEKLFF; j_call: TRBJ1-4; clone_size: -; d_call: TRBD1; v_call: TRBV2
cdr3_nt: TGCGCCAGCAGCTTGGACAGCACCACAGATACGCAGTATTTT; cdr3_aa: CASSLDSTTDTQYF; j_call: TRBJ2-3; clone_size: -; d_call: -; v_call: TRBV5-1
cdr3_nt: TGTGCCAGTAATACAGGGGGCAATCAGCCCCAGCATTTT; cdr3_aa: CASNTGGNQPQHF; j_call: TRBJ1-5; clone_size: -; d_call: TRBD1; v_call: TRBV19
cdr3_nt: TGCGCCAGCAGCTTGGTTAGCGGGGCCTACAATGAGCAGTTCTTC; cdr3_aa: CASSLVSGAYNEQFF; j_call: TRBJ2-1; clone_size: -; d_call: TRBD2; v_call: TRBV5-1
cdr3_nt: TGCAGTGCTAGTCTTGTCAGGGGGCTGGAGACCCAGTACTTC; cdr3_aa: CSASLVRGLETQYF; j_call: TRBJ2-5; clone_size: -; d_call: TRBD1; v_call: TRBV20-1
cdr3_nt: TGTGCCAGCAGCTTAGAGGGGACAGGGGCGACAGATACGCAGTATTTT; cdr3_aa: CASSLEGTGATDTQYF; j_call: TRBJ2-3; clone_size: -; d_call: TRBD1; v_call: TRBV7-9
cdr3_nt: TGCGCCAGCAGGACGGGGATGAGCTCCTACAATGAGCAGTTCTTC; cdr3_aa: CASRTGMSSYNEQFF; j_call: TRBJ2-1; clone_size: -; d_call: -; v_call: TRBV5-1
cdr3_nt: TGCGCCAGCAGCCGACTAGCGGGCAACAATGAGCAGTTCTTC; cdr3_aa: CASSRLAGNNEQFF; j_call: TRBJ2-1; clone_size: -; d_call: TRBD2; v_call: TRBV5-1
cdr3_nt: TGTGCCAGCAGCTTGGGGTGGGGCCCGGCTAACTATGGCTACACCTTC; cdr3_aa: CASSLGWGPANYGYTF; j_call: TRBJ1-2; clone_size: once; d_call: -; v_call: TRBV11-3
cdr3_nt: TGTGCCAGCAGCCCTGACCCCCAGGGATCCACTGAAGCTTTCTTT; cdr3_aa: CASSPDPQGSTEAFF; j_call: TRBJ1-1; clone_size: -; d_call: -; v_call: TRBV11-3
cdr3_nt: TGTGCCAGCAGCCTTCACCCGAGCGGATCAGCTGCTGGAGAAGCTTTCTTT; cdr3_aa: CASSLHPSGSAAGEAFF; j_call: TRBJ1-1; clone_size: -; d_call: -; v_call: TRBV3-1/TRBV3-2
cdr3_nt: TGTGCCAGCAGTTTCCTGGACAGGGGAGATGAGGGCTACACCTTC; cdr3_aa: CASSFLDRGDEGYTF; j_call: TRBJ1-2; clone_size: -; d_call: TRBD1; v_call: TRBV28
cdr3_nt: TGTGCCAGCTCACCCCAAGGCCCGACAAATGCTAACTATGGCTACACCTTC; cdr3_aa: CASSPQGPTNANYGYTF; j_call: TRBJ1-2; clone_size: -; d_call: -; v_call: TRBV18
cdr3_nt: TGTGCCATCAGTGAAATGGGGCCTGATCAGCCCCAGCATTTT; cdr3_aa: CAISEMGPDQPQHF; j_call: TRBJ1-5; clone_size: -; d_call: -; v_call: TRBV10-3
cdr3_nt: TGTGCCAGCAGCCCCGGTCCGGGACAGATCTATACAGATACGCAGTATTTT; cdr3_aa: CASSPGPGQIYTDTQYF; j_call: TRBJ2-3; clone_size: -; d_call: TRBD1; v_call: TRBV7-2
cdr3_nt: TGCGCCAGCAGCTTGGAGGGGACAGGGGGCCGTGAGCAGTTCTTC; cdr3_aa: CASSLEGTGGREQFF; j_call: TRBJ2-1; clone_size: -; d_call: TRBD1; v_call: TRBV5-1
cdr3_nt: TGTGCCAGCAGCCGCCGGGGGTGGACCCGAAGCTCTGGGGCCAACGTCCTGACTTTC; cdr3_aa: CASSRRGWTRSSGANVLTF; j_call: TRBJ2-6; clone_size: -; d_call: -; v_call: TRBV7-6
cdr3_nt: TGCGCCAGCAGCCCGGGACAGGGACTTAATGAAAAACTGTTTTTT; cdr3_aa: CASSPGQGLNEKLFF; j_call: TRBJ1-4; clone_size: -; d_call: TRBD1; v_call: TRBV5-1
cdr3_nt: TGTGCCAGCAGCTTACGCAGCGAGGGCACCGGGGAGCTGTTTTTT; cdr3_aa: CASSLRSEGTGELFF; j_call: TRBJ2-2; clone_size: -; d_call: -; v_call: TRBV7-9
cdr3_nt: TGTGCCAGCAGTTACAGAGGGGAGGATGGCTACACCTTC; cdr3_aa: CASSYRGEDGYTF; j_call: TRBJ1-2; clone_size: -; d_call: -; v_call: TRBV6-5
cdr3_nt: TGTGCCAGCAGCTTAGTTGGACAGGGAACCGGGGAGCTGTTTTTT; cdr3_aa: CASSLVGQGTGELFF; j_call: TRBJ2-2; clone_size: -; d_call: TRBD1; v_call: TRBV7-6
cdr3_nt: TGTGCCAGCAGCTGGGGACAGGGGGGCAATCAGCCCCAGCATTTT; cdr3_aa: CASSWGQGGNQPQHF; j_call: TRBJ1-5; clone_size: -; d_call: TRBD1; v_call: TRBV7-9
cdr3_nt: TGTGCCAGCAGCGGCCAGGGTATGGGCTATGGCTACACCTTC; cdr3_aa: CASSGQGMGYGYTF; j_call: TRBJ1-2; clone_size: -; d_call: -; v_call: TRBV14
cdr3_nt: TGTGCCAGCTCCCCGGATTCGGGTCAGGGCACTGAAGCTTTCTTT; cdr3_aa: CASSPDSGQGTEAFF; j_call: TRBJ1-1; clone_size: -; d_call: -; v_call: TRBV18
cdr3_nt: TGTGCCATCAGGATAACTAGCGGGAGATCCGGGGTCTCCTACAATGAGCAGTTCTTC; cdr3_aa: CAIRITSGRSGVSYNEQFF; j_call: TRBJ2-1; clone_size: -; d_call: TRBD2; v_call: TRBV10-3
cdr3_nt: TGTGCCAGCACAAGGGGCCCGCAGGGTGAAAAACTGTTTTTT; cdr3_aa: CASTRGPQGEKLFF; j_call: TRBJ1-4; clone_size: -; d_call: -; v_call: TRBV5-4
cdr3_nt: TGTGCCAGCTCACCAGTGGGGGGAGGAGAGACCCAGTACTTC; cdr3_aa: CASSPVGGGETQYF; j_call: TRBJ2-5; clone_size: -; d_call: -; v_call: TRBV18
cdr3_nt: TGTGCCAGCAGCTTGGTGGGGCCGAACACCGGGGAGCTGTTTTTT; cdr3_aa: CASSLVGPNTGELFF; j_call: TRBJ2-2; clone_size: -; d_call: -; v_call: TRBV5-6
cdr3_nt: TGTGCCAGCACCGAAACCGGGAGACCCTTCTCTGGAAACACCATATATTTT; cdr3_aa: CASTETGRPFSGNTIYF; j_call: TRBJ1-3; clone_size: once; d_call: -; v_call: TRBV5-6